These 27 T cell receptor beta chains share one sample of origin, sequenced in a study of regulatory T cells in long-lasting Graves disease. This sample's time point: persistent/refractory GD, antithyroid drugs over 5 years with positive TRAb. PBMC-derived RNA was used for the TCR library. Arm-PCR of CDR3 regions and iRepertoire HTBI primers were the basis on which TCR beta libraries were built. TCRdb called the multiplex PCR reads again in MiXCR, with one record for every CDR3 protein. This table has hundreds of thousands of distinct CDR3 sequences, around 21% appearing once. Specimen: peripheral blood mononuclear cells (PBMCs), collected when the disease was refractory, from a patient treated with antithyroid drugs. The receptors shown here come from a female donor with Graves disease.

The table lists this clonotype with a few counts. The chain recombines TRBV7-3 with TRBJ2-7; 8 nucleotides align to TRBD2. Germline loops: CDR1 SGHTA, CDR2 FQGTGA. The CDR3 is 16 amino acids. The V and J ends lost 3 bases and 2 bases, in that order; junction bases with no gene match: 9. The chain's CDR3 is CASSLSPGTSTYEQYF. The CDR3, as DNA: TGTGCCAGCAGCTTGAGTCCCGGGACTAGTACCTACGAGCAGTACTTC.

This clonotype was observed many times. The chain links TRBV6-2 or TRBV6-3 to TRBJ2-7; 11 bases align to TRBD1. This CDR3 is built from 16 residues. CDR1 MNHEY and CDR2 SVGEGT come from the germline V gene. J was trimmed by 2 bases and V by 4 bases; bases with no gene match: 7. DNA for the CDR3: TGTGCCAGCAGTTCCCCCCCGGACAGGGGGCCCTACGAGCAGTACTTC. It codes for CASSSPPDRGPYEQYF.

This chain uses TRBV28 with TRBJ1-2; D is perhaps TRBD1 (5 bases). Between the trimmed V and J ends, which lost 5 bases and 4 bases, there was a span of 17 bases. Germline-derived CDR1 and CDR2 are MDHEN and SYDVKM. CDR3 length: 15 residues. CDR3 in amino acids: CASSPPGPRSYGYTF. The CDR3 coding sequence is TGTGCCAGCAGTCCACCGGGACCTCGGTCCTATGGCTACACCTTC.

In the case of this clonotype: A much more abundant neighbour one base away suggests this may be a read error. The CDR3 here is CASSYQGSTEQYF. The CDR3 region has the DNA TGCGCCAGCAGCTACCAGGGTTCTACGGAGCAGTACTTC. The chain has TRBV5-1 and TRBJ2-7, with a tentative D call TRBD1 (5 bases). CDR1 is SGHRS and CDR2 is YFSETQ in the germline V gene. This CDR3 comprises 13 residues. The V end lost 3 bases, the J end lost 7 bases, and 14 bases lay between the germline ends.

The chain combines TRBV5-1 with TRBJ2-5, with D maybe TRBD1 (6 bases). Trimming removed 4 bases at V and 4 bases at J, with 14 bases between. The CDR3 runs 14 residues. Germline V gene lookup returns CDR1 SGHRS and CDR2 YFSETQ. The CDR3 region is CASSPRGTGETQYF. The DNA of the CDR3 is TGCGCCAGCAGCCCGAGGGGGACGGGAGAGACCCAGTACTTC.

The chain recombines TRBV19 with TRBJ2-7; D is unresolved. The CDR3 consists of 14 residues. Germline V CDR1 and CDR2: LNHDA, SQIVND (reference sequence). V was clipped by 8 bases and J by 1 base, with 15 bases between them. CDR3 residues: CASRTGPNSYEQYF. DNA for the CDR3: TGTGCCAGTCGAACCGGACCTAATTCCTACGAGCAGTACTTC.

This clonotype is a singleton in its sample. Compared with germline, one end of the junction differs, possibly owing to a read error. The chain employs TRBV7-2 and TRBJ2-7; D not certain. Germline CDR1 reads SGHTA; CDR2 reads FQGNSA. CDR3 size: 12 residues. In nucleotides, the CDR3 is TGTGCCAGCAGCGGAGCGATCTACGAGCAGTGCTTC. Its protein is CASSGAIYEQCF.

Only a few counts were recorded for this clonotype. The chain is built from TRBV5-1 and TRBJ1-2; D uncertain. The CDR3 totals 15 residues. CDR1 and CDR2 (germline): SGHRS, YFSETQ. The V end was cut by 0 bases, the J end by 5 bases, with 14 bases between. Written as DNA, the CDR3 is TGCGCCAGCAGCTTGGAAAGCCTCCGGGGTTATGGCTACACCTTC. Its translation: CASSLESLRGYGYTF.

This clonotype was seen a single time. A far larger clone is off by one base, so a read error is likely. The chain joins TRBV7-9 to TRBJ2-2; no definite D call. The CDR3 spans 13 residues. V was shortened by 2 bases and J by 6 bases, with 7 bases between the two germline ends. Per the germline V gene, CDR1 is SEHNR and CDR2 is FQNEAQ (reference sequence). CDR3 protein: CASSLISSGELFF. As DNA, the CDR3 is TGTGCCAGCAGCTTAATAAGCTCCGGGGAGCTGTTTTTT.

This clonotype appeared many times. V gene TRBV7-9 combines with J gene TRBJ2-2; tentative D call: TRBD1 (5 bases). The CDR3 sequence is 14 residues long. CDR1 is SEHNR and CDR2 is FQNEAQ in the germline V gene (reference sequence). The V and J ends lost 0 bases and 3 bases respectively, with 5 bases between them. CDR3: CASSLAGDTGELFF. The DNA for the CDR3 is TGTGCCAGCAGCTTAGCAGGGGACACCGGGGAGCTGTTTTTT.

As concerns this clonotype: This may be a read error: a much more frequent sequence differs by one nucleotide. Because the CDR3 is missing its conserved closing phenylalanine or tryptophan, this is likely a read error. The CDR3 sequence: CASSEESVDTGELFL. CDR3 coding DNA: TGTGCCAGCAGTGAAGAGTCGGTCGACACCGGGGAGCTGTTTCTT. The chain recombines TRBV6-1 with TRBJ2-2; D gene ambiguous. Germline V gene sequence: CDR1 MNHNS, CDR2 SASEGT. There are 15 residues in the CDR3. V was clipped by 1 base and J by 3 bases, with 9 bases between them.

This clonotype was counted many times. The V and J genes are TRBV6-2 or TRBV6-3 and TRBJ2-5, with TRBD1 identical over 11 bases. Trimming cost V 2 bases and J 5 bases; bases outside gene matches: 1. Germline values: CDR1 MNHEY, CDR2 SVGEGT. There are 14 residues in the CDR3. CDR3 sequence: CASSYGTGGETQYF. The CDR3 DNA is TGTGCCAGCAGTTACGGGACAGGGGGGGAGACCCAGTACTTC.

This clonotype was observed many times. The chain is built from TRBV2 and TRBJ2-7; 8 bases are shared with TRBD1. Per germline, CDR1 SNHLY and CDR2 FYNNEI. This CDR3 comprises 13 residues. With 4 bases clipped from V and 4 bases from J, the junction kept 3 bases outside the gene matches. CDR3 bases: TGTGCCAGCAGTGCGACAGGGGAATACGAGCAGTACTTC. Protein sequence: CASSATGEYEQYF.

This clonotype occurred many times. The chain has TRBV27 and TRBJ2-6; D is ambiguous. Per the germline V gene, CDR1 is MNHEY and CDR2 is SMNVEV (reference sequence). CDR3 length equals 18 residues. The V and J ends lost 5 bases and 2 bases respectively, with 19 bases between them. CDR3: CASSRLSFGSAGANVLTF. CDR3 nucleotides: TGTGCCAGCAGTCGTTTAAGTTTTGGGTCTGCTGGGGCCAACGTCCTGACTTTC.

This clonotype occurred many times. CDR3 DNA: TGTGCCAGCAGTTTTTCACCGACAGGGCACGGGGAGCTGTTTTTT. The encoded protein is CASSFSPTGHGELFF. The J gene is TRBJ2-2, the V gene TRBV28; 7 bases map to TRBD1. Trimming removed 3 bases from V and 7 bases from J; junction bases left unmatched: 8. The germline gives CDR1 MDHEN, CDR2 SYDVKM. The length of the CDR3 is 15 residues.

This clonotype came up many times. The CDR3 is CASTPGTASNTGELFF. The CDR3 region has the DNA TGTGCCAGCACCCCCGGGACCGCCTCGAACACCGGGGAGCTGTTTTTT. The chain has TRBV11-3 and TRBJ2-2; D may match TRBD1 or TRBD2 (5 bases each). The germline CDR1 and CDR2 sequences are SGHNT and YENEEA. This CDR3 comprises 16 residues. V lost 7 bases to trimming and J lost 0 bases, with 15 bases between them.

This clonotype was recorded many times. V gene TRBV7-9 combines with J gene TRBJ1-4; D is unclear. The CDR3 sequence is 13 residues long. From germline, CDR1 is SEHNR and CDR2 FQNEAQ (reference sequence). V was cut by 2 bases and J by 6 bases, with 7 bases left in between. CDR3 bases: TGTGCCAGCAGCTTACCCATGGATGAAAAACTGTTTTTT. Its translation: CASSLPMDEKLFF.

This clonotype was observed many times. The chain has TRBV20-1 and TRBJ1-1, with D unresolved. The germline V gene has CDR1 DFQATT and CDR2 SNEGSKA (reference sequence). The CDR3 spans 8 residues. With 4 bases removed from V and 10 bases from J, the gap between germline ends came to 4 bases. The CDR3 protein is CSAKGAFF. The CDR3, as DNA: TGCAGTGCTAAGGGAGCTTTCTTT.

The rearrangement uses TRBV5-1 and TRBJ1-1, with TRBD1 matching over 8 bases. Trimming took 10 bases from V and 4 from J; bases not matched to a gene: 18. CDR1 SGHRS and CDR2 YFSETQ come from the germline V gene. The CDR3 spans 16 residues. The DNA of the CDR3 is TGCGCCCTCAAGTACACGGAGCTTACAGGGGGCACTGAAGCTTTCTTT. It translates to CALKYTELTGGTEAFF.

This clonotype has a count of ten or more. The chain couples TRBV28 to TRBJ2-6, with D unclear. V was clipped by 5 bases and J by 2 bases, with 10 bases between them. Germline loops: CDR1 MDHEN, CDR2 SYDVKM. The CDR3 runs 15 residues. CDR3 in amino acids: CASSPTEPGANVLTF. CDR3 bases: TGTGCCAGCAGTCCCACAGAGCCTGGGGCCAACGTCCTGACTTTC.

This clonotype was found many times. The gene calls are TRBV15 and TRBJ1-2; D gene uncertain. The CDR3 spans 14 residues. Germline values: CDR1 LNHNV, CDR2 YYDKDF (reference sequence). Trimming stripped 4 bases from V and 4 bases from J, with 13 bases between. The CDR3 loop is CATSIYSPLYGYTF. The CDR3 DNA sequence: TGTGCCACCAGCATATATTCCCCCCTCTATGGCTACACCTTC. The full variable domain, its missing parts supplied by reference TRBV15 and TRBJ1-2, is DAMVIQNPRYQVTQFGKPVTLSCSQTLNHNVMYWYQQKSSQAPKLLFHYYDKDFNNEADTPDNFQSRRPNTSFCFLDIRSPGLGDTAMYLCATSIYSPLYGYTFGSGTRLTVV.

This clonotype was found many times. The chain joins TRBV11-2 to TRBJ2-7, with TRBD2 matching 11 bases. With V trimmed by 6 bases and J by 2 bases, 6 bases remained unmatched. There are 15 residues in the CDR3. Germline CDR1 reads SGHAT; CDR2 reads FQNNGV. The CDR3 region has the DNA TGTGCCAGCAGTCTCGGGACTAGCGGAACCTACGAGCAGTACTTC. Residues: CASSLGTSGTYEQYF.

The chain joins TRBV12-3 or TRBV12-4 to TRBJ1-5, with D possibly matching TRBD1 (6 bases). V was clipped by 5 bases and J by 6 bases, with 17 bases between them. The CDR3 contains 15 residues. This chain's CDR3 is CASSQGTLGGQPQHF. CDR3 nucleotide sequence: TGTGCCAGCAGTCAAGGGACACTCGGTGGTCAGCCCCAGCATTTT.

This clonotype has just a few counts. The chain couples TRBV7-9 to TRBJ1-5, with unresolved D. Germline assignment: CDR1 SEHNR and CDR2 FQNEAQ (reference sequence). The V gene lost 1 base and the J gene lost 2 bases, with 15 bases spanning the gap. The CDR3 has 17 amino acids. CDR3: CASSLVGSDYGNQPQHF. CDR3 in DNA: TGTGCCAGCAGCTTAGTCGGGTCAGATTACGGCAATCAGCCCCAGCATTTT.

The chain combines TRBV5-4 with TRBJ2-2; 9 bases are a match to TRBD2. The germline CDR1 and CDR2 sequences are SGHNT and YYREEE (reference sequence). Trimming removed 4 bases from V and 7 bases from J; junction bases left unmatched: 5. The CDR3 consists of 14 residues. The CDR3 region has the DNA TGTGCCAGCAGCCGACTAGCGGTCGGCGGGGAGCTGTTTTTT. Amino acids: CASSRLAVGGELFF.

This clonotype has ten or more counts. V is TRBV20-1 and J is TRBJ2-4; D call uncertain. CDR1 is DFQATT, CDR2 SNEGSKA, per germline (reference sequence). V lost 2 bases and J lost 0, with 5 bases in between. The CDR3 is 13 amino acids. DNA of the CDR3: TGCAGTGCTAGATTGGGAGCCAAAAACATTCAGTACTTC. It yields the protein CSARLGAKNIQYF.

Comments on this clonotype: This may arise from a read error, as a much more abundant clone is one base away. This sequence joins TRBV6-9 and TRBJ1-1; TRBD1 matches at 8 bases. This CDR3 has 15 amino acids. Germline CDR1 and CDR2: MNHGY and SVAAGI. Here the CDR3 DNA reads TGTGCCAGCGGTTACCAGGGGGCTACGAACACTGAAGCTTTCTTT. Translated, it gives CASGYQGATNTEAFF.